This section outlines one TCR beta chain sequence together with its context. Its antigen is unknown. Base-call qualities are not available, and no considerably larger clone is one nucleotide away. This entry is derived from a study of CD8 T cells in ankylosing spondylitis (dated by TCRdb to the late 2010s). Broadly, across the study: The study set out to find disease-linked TCR variants by profiling T cell receptor beta repertoires in ankylosing spondylitis patients and healthy donors. Samples of peripheral blood were taken, and for ankylosing spondylitis patients, synovial fluid was collected as well. The full study cohort comprised roughly 24 ankylosing spondylitis patients and 110 or so healthy donors. Overall study results and their limits: The disease-linked clones were reported as significantly enriched in matched synovial fluid samples from ankylosing spondylitis patients. Some TCR beta motif variants had previously been reported in synovial fluid and blood of reactive arthritis patients, which suggested common disease-initiation mechanisms. The disease-linked clones showed a CD8+ phenotype and occurred at relatively low frequencies in peripheral blood. Blood from ankylosing spondylitis patients appeared to be characterized by a TCR beta motif made up of eight highly homologous amino acid variants.

Data came from an Illumina HiSeq 2500. Quantitative 5'-RACE with molecular barcodes was used to prepare TCR beta libraries. Per the authors' processing: A new computational method based on a probabilistic model of VDJ rearrangement was used to identify disease-linked TCR variants. TCRdb took the public reads, trimmed them with fastp at Q25, ran MiXCR for clone calling and kept in-frame beta chains. Rows with a matching CDR3 protein are joined into one entry that keeps the most common DNA and genes. Here the V and J calls rest on TCRdb's processing, not on the authors' analysis. The sample profile shows 250,000 or so distinct CDR3 sequences; approximately 10% of them were found once. About 3% of the sample is taken by the ten largest. This receptor was obtained from a male donor with ankylosing spondylitis or in good health (not recorded which). Sequencing was performed on blood, either unsorted or a sorted T cell fraction (not recorded which).

The sequenced DNA: TGTGCCAGCCGCCCCCGGCAGGCGAACACCGGGGAGCTGTTTTTT. Its protein product is CASRPRQANTGELFF. The sequence is built from TRBV9 and TRBJ2-2, with the identity of the D gene unclear. From cysteine to phenylalanine, the CDR3 is 15 amino acids long. The CDR3 DNA has 45 bases and is translated from base 1. According to the germline V gene, CDR1 reads SGDLS and CDR2 reads YYNGEE. V is clipped by 7 bases and J by 0 bases, and the sequence between their germline boundaries is 13 bases long.